Listed below are T cell receptor beta chains from one sample, sequenced in a study of OX40 agonist ivuxolimab in advanced cancers. Repertoires were generated with immunoSEQ multiplex PCR, while TCRdb's copy carries only in-frame clones and drops some. Of about 60,000 clones listed, around 84% are singletons. The sequenced sample was CD4+ or CD8+ T cells sorted from blood, obtained in a trial of the OX40 agonist ivuxolimab. Receptors originate from an adult with an advanced solid tumor such as melanoma, head and neck, liver or kidney cancer. CDR3s include the opening cysteine and the closing phenylalanine or tryptophan. Fields, in order: D gene, CDR3 length, V gene, J gene, clone size, CDR3 protein, CDR3 DNA. D genes are given only for firm matches. Clone size is not always given. Where it is, it says once, few, many or a class for expanded clones.

D gene: NA
CDR3 length: 16
V gene: TRBV27
J gene: TRBJ1-1
clone size: medium-sized
CDR3 protein: CASSQSRGGGNTEAFF
CDR3 DNA: TGTGCCAGCAGCCAGTCGAGGGGCGGTGGGAACACTGAAGCTTTCTTT

D gene: TRBD2
CDR3 length: 14
V gene: TRBV13
J gene: TRBJ2-3
clone size: NA
CDR3 protein: CATLRSGGTDTQYF
CDR3 DNA: TGTGCCACCCTAAGGAGCGGGGGCACAGATACGCAGTATTTT

D gene: TRBD1
CDR3 length: 16
V gene: TRBV18
J gene: TRBJ1-2
clone size: NA
CDR3 protein: CASSPAGTGLNYGYTF
CDR3 DNA: TGTGCCAGCTCACCTGCCGGGACAGGGCTTAACTATGGCTACACCTTC

D gene: TRBD1
CDR3 length: 16
V gene: TRBV9
J gene: TRBJ1-1
clone size: NA
CDR3 protein: CASSVAPDRGNTEAFF
CDR3 DNA: TGTGCCAGCAGCGTAGCTCCCGACAGGGGGAACACTGAAGCTTTCTTT

D gene: NA
CDR3 length: 17
V gene: TRBV19
J gene: TRBJ1-2
clone size: NA
CDR3 protein: CASSIDLVWGGFDGYTF
CDR3 DNA: TGTGCCAGTAGTATAGATCTGGTTTGGGGAGGGTTCGACGGCTACACCTTC

D gene: NA
CDR3 length: 12
V gene: TRBV5-1
J gene: TRBJ2-1
clone size: NA
CDR3 protein: CASSLSNNEQFF
CDR3 DNA: TGCGCCAGCAGCTTATCCAACAATGAGCAGTTCTTC

D gene: NA
CDR3 length: 14
V gene: TRBV7-2
J gene: TRBJ2-5
clone size: NA
CDR3 protein: CASSLGVGPETQYF
CDR3 DNA: TGTGCCAGCAGCTTAGGAGTGGGTCCAGAGACCCAGTACTTC

D gene: NA
CDR3 length: 14
V gene: TRBV13
J gene: TRBJ1-6
clone size: NA
CDR3 protein: CASSLFRENSPLHF
CDR3 DNA: TGTGCCAGCAGCTTATTCCGGGAAAATTCACCCCTCCACTTT

D gene: NA
CDR3 length: 14
V gene: TRBV5-1
J gene: TRBJ2-7
clone size: NA
CDR3 protein: CASSLTAGGYEQYF
CDR3 DNA: TGCGCCAGCAGCTTGACTGCTGGTGGGTACGAGCAGTACTTC

D gene: NA
CDR3 length: 12
V gene: TRBV25-1
J gene: TRBJ1-2
clone size: NA
CDR3 protein: CASSMGSYGYTF
CDR3 DNA: TGTGCCAGCAGCATGGGAAGTTATGGCTACACCTTC

D gene: NA
CDR3 length: 15
V gene: TRBV6-1
J gene: TRBJ1-1
clone size: NA
CDR3 protein: CASSGKAPLDTEAFF
CDR3 DNA: TGTGCCAGCAGTGGGAAAGCCCCCCTAGACACTGAAGCTTTCTTT

D gene: NA
CDR3 length: 15
V gene: TRBV10-1
J gene: TRBJ2-3
clone size: NA
CDR3 protein: CASSESRGGGDTQYF
CDR3 DNA: TGCGCCAGCAGTGAGTCAAGAGGGGGAGGAGATACGCAGTATTTT

D gene: NA
CDR3 length: 13
V gene: TRBV6-1
J gene: TRBJ1-3
clone size: NA
CDR3 protein: CASSPQGGNTIYF
CDR3 DNA: TGTGCCAGCAGCCCCCAGGGAGGAAACACCATATATTTT

D gene: NA
CDR3 length: 14
V gene: TRBV7-9
J gene: TRBJ2-5
clone size: NA
CDR3 protein: CASSVEALRATQYF
CDR3 DNA: TGTGCCAGCAGCGTAGAGGCGCTGAGGGCGACCCAGTACTTC

D gene: TRBD1
CDR3 length: 17
V gene: TRBV7-2
J gene: TRBJ2-7
clone size: NA
CDR3 protein: CASSPPRGGGHLPEQYF
CDR3 DNA: TGTGCCAGCAGCCCCCCCAGAGGGGGCGGCCACCTACCAGAGCAGTACTTC

D gene: NA
CDR3 length: 11
V gene: TRBV20-1
J gene: TRBJ1-2
clone size: NA
CDR3 protein: CSANPILGYTF
CDR3 DNA: TGCAGTGCCAATCCCATCTTGGGCTACACCTTC

D gene: TRBD1
CDR3 length: 18
V gene: TRBV5-1
J gene: TRBJ1-3
clone size: NA
CDR3 protein: CASSLVPGQSFSGNTIYF
CDR3 DNA: TGCGCCAGCAGCTTGGTCCCGGGACAGAGTTTCTCTGGAAACACCATATATTTT

D gene: NA
CDR3 length: 16
V gene: TRBV5-4
J gene: TRBJ2-2
clone size: NA
CDR3 protein: CASSARVAGRIGELFF
CDR3 DNA: TGTGCCAGCAGCGCCCGGGTGGCAGGGAGGATCGGGGAGCTGTTTTTT

D gene: NA
CDR3 length: 14
V gene: TRBV19
J gene: TRBJ1-2
clone size: NA
CDR3 protein: CASSKTKSVYGYTF
CDR3 DNA: TGTGCCAGTAGTAAAACGAAGTCTGTGTATGGCTACACCTTC

D gene: TRBD1
CDR3 length: 14
V gene: TRBV29-1
J gene: TRBJ1-5
clone size: NA
CDR3 protein: CSVARTGPNQPQHF
CDR3 DNA: TGCAGCGTAGCCAGGACAGGTCCAAATCAGCCCCAGCATTTT

D gene: TRBD2
CDR3 length: 17
V gene: TRBV5-8
J gene: TRBJ2-3
clone size: NA
CDR3 protein: CASSFFAGGGLADTQYF
CDR3 DNA: TGTGCCAGCAGCTTTTTCGCCGGCGGGGGGCTTGCAGATACGCAGTATTTT

D gene: TRBD2
CDR3 length: 13
V gene: TRBV10-3
J gene: TRBJ2-3
clone size: NA
CDR3 protein: CAIGGRATDTQYF
CDR3 DNA: TGTGCCATCGGGGGGAGGGCGACAGATACGCAGTATTTT

D gene: NA
CDR3 length: 14
V gene: TRBV10-3
J gene: TRBJ1-1
clone size: NA
CDR3 protein: CAARGQFLYNEAFF
CDR3 DNA: TGTGCCGCCCGTGGACAGTTCCTCTATAATGAAGCTTTCTTT

D gene: TRBD1
CDR3 length: 15
V gene: TRBV5-4
J gene: TRBJ2-1
clone size: once
CDR3 protein: CASSLGQGSYNEQFF
CDR3 DNA: TGTGCCAGCAGCTTGGGACAGGGTTCCTACAATGAGCAGTTCTTC

D gene: NA
CDR3 length: 13
V gene: TRBV7-2
J gene: TRBJ1-2
clone size: NA
CDR3 protein: CASSFRRDRGYTF
CDR3 DNA: TGTGCCAGCAGCTTCCGCCGCGACAGAGGCTACACCTTC

D gene: TRBD1
CDR3 length: 14
V gene: TRBV5-1
J gene: TRBJ2-7
clone size: NA
CDR3 protein: CASSLADRVREQYF
CDR3 DNA: TGCGCCAGCAGCTTGGCCGACAGGGTACGGGAGCAGTACTTC

D gene: NA
CDR3 length: 15
V gene: TRBV9
J gene: TRBJ1-5
clone size: NA
CDR3 protein: CASSVGGWGNQPQHF
CDR3 DNA: TGTGCCAGCAGCGTCGGCGGTTGGGGCAATCAGCCCCAGCATTTT

D gene: NA
CDR3 length: 17
V gene: TRBV7-2
J gene: TRBJ1-5
clone size: NA
CDR3 protein: CASSLGRMGLINQPQHF
CDR3 DNA: TGTGCCAGCAGCTTAGGAAGGATGGGTTTAATTAATCAGCCCCAGCATTTT

D gene: NA
CDR3 length: 15
V gene: TRBV6-6
J gene: TRBJ1-3
clone size: NA
CDR3 protein: CASSYSMTPGNTIYF
CDR3 DNA: TGTGCCAGCAGTTACTCGATGACTCCTGGAAACACCATATATTTT

D gene: NA
CDR3 length: 14
V gene: TRBV11-2
J gene: TRBJ2-5
clone size: once
CDR3 protein: CASSLRGDQETQYF
CDR3 DNA: TGTGCCAGCAGCCTAAGGGGGGACCAAGAGACCCAGTACTTC

D gene: TRBD1
CDR3 length: 17
V gene: TRBV23-1
J gene: TRBJ1-2
clone size: NA
CDR3 protein: CASSHYAAGGGGYGYTF
CDR3 DNA: TGCGCCAGCAGTCATTACGCCGCAGGGGGCGGTGGCTATGGCTACACCTTC

D gene: NA
CDR3 length: 13
V gene: TRBV30
J gene: TRBJ1-1
clone size: few
CDR3 protein: CVTMTGVNTEAFF
CDR3 DNA: TGTGTCACTATGACCGGAGTGAACACTGAAGCTTTCTTT

D gene: NA
CDR3 length: 16
V gene: TRBV4-1
J gene: TRBJ1-2
clone size: NA
CDR3 protein: CASSHPREGSNYGYTF
CDR3 DNA: TGCGCCAGCAGCCACCCTCGGGAGGGCAGCAACTATGGCTACACCTTC

D gene: TRBD1
CDR3 length: 16
V gene: TRBV4-2
J gene: TRBJ1-2
clone size: NA
CDR3 protein: CASSQARGQGVYGYTF
CDR3 DNA: TGTGCCAGCAGCCAAGCTCGCGGACAGGGGGTTTATGGCTACACCTTC

D gene: TRBD2
CDR3 length: 15
V gene: TRBV19
J gene: TRBJ2-7
clone size: NA
CDR3 protein: CASSTGTSGGYEQYF
CDR3 DNA: TGTGCCAGTAGTACCGGGACTAGCGGGGGGTACGAGCAGTACTTC

D gene: NA
CDR3 length: 13
V gene: TRBV19
J gene: TRBJ2-1
clone size: few
CDR3 protein: CASSNWGAGWQFF
CDR3 DNA: TGTGCCAGTAGCAACTGGGGGGCGGGGTGGCAGTTCTTC

D gene: TRBD1
CDR3 length: 13
V gene: TRBV2
J gene: TRBJ2-5
clone size: NA
CDR3 protein: CASRDRARETQYF
CDR3 DNA: TGTGCCTCCCGTGACAGGGCCAGGGAGACCCAGTACTTC

D gene: NA
CDR3 length: 13
V gene: TRBV6-1
J gene: TRBJ2-1
clone size: NA
CDR3 protein: CASSEHELSGQFF
CDR3 DNA: TGTGCCAGCAGTGAACATGAGCTCTCTGGGCAGTTCTTC

D gene: NA
CDR3 length: 15
V gene: TRBV5-1
J gene: TRBJ2-1
clone size: NA
CDR3 protein: CASSLPSGPNNEQFF
CDR3 DNA: TGCGCCAGCAGCCTACCGTCGGGGCCCAACAATGAGCAGTTCTTC

D gene: NA
CDR3 length: 15
V gene: TRBV28
J gene: TRBJ1-2
clone size: NA
CDR3 protein: CASSLGARRLGGYTF
CDR3 DNA: TGTGCCAGCAGCCTGGGTGCGCGCCGGTTGGGTGGCTACACCTTC

D gene: TRBD1
CDR3 length: 17
V gene: TRBV12-5
J gene: TRBJ2-2
clone size: NA
CDR3 protein: CASGLVLGTGDRRELFF
CDR3 DNA: TGTGCTAGTGGTTTGGTATTAGGGACAGGGGACAGACGGGAGCTGTTTTTT

D gene: TRBD1
CDR3 length: 16
V gene: TRBV12-5
J gene: TRBJ1-1
clone size: NA
CDR3 protein: CASGITPGQGNTEAFF
CDR3 DNA: TGTGCTAGTGGTATAACCCCAGGACAGGGGAACACTGAAGCTTTCTTT

D gene: NA
CDR3 length: 16
V gene: TRBV19
J gene: TRBJ1-1
clone size: NA
CDR3 protein: CASSIGGSALNGEAFF
CDR3 DNA: TGTGCCAGTAGTATAGGGGGGTCCGCGCTCAACGGTGAAGCTTTCTTT